This T cell receptor beta chain was recorded in a study of technical replicates of blood from four donors. V lost 6 bases, J lost 2 bases, and 11 bases lay in between. Germline CDR1 reads MDHEN; CDR2 reads SYDVKM. This CDR3 has 13 amino acids. Measured with immunoSEQ multiplex PCR; TCRdb has only the in-frame clones, and not every one. The top ten clones hold roughly 0.36% of a sample with 74,000 or so clones, 93% of them seen once. The TCR sequence derives from a human donor in good health. Sequenced input: T cells isolated from PBMCs. The chain is built from TRBV28 and TRBJ2-7, with a possible D match to TRBD1 (7 bases). The chain's CDR3 is CASSPGGPYEQYF. The CDR3 region has the DNA TGTGCCAGCAGCCCAGGGGGGCCCTACGAGCAGTACTTC.